The 2 T cell receptor beta chains below all came from one sample that was sequenced in a study of shared clonotypes between healthy human individuals. CD45RO-negative, CCR7-positively selected cells formed the naive CD8 fraction, excluding terminally differentiated effector memory CD45RA+ cells. Assay used: immunoSEQ multiplex PCR; TCRdb lists only in-frame clones, some missing. This table has about 590,000 clones, roughly 95% appearing once. Sequenced material: naive CD8+ T cells sorted from blood. The receptors shown here come from a woman in her twenties or thirties in good health.

The V and J genes are TRBV7-8 and TRBJ2-5, with TRBD2 identical over 14 bases. Trimming at V came to 5 bases and at J to 10 bases, leaving 15 bases not matched to a gene. Germline V gene data show CDR1 as SGHVS and CDR2 as FQNEAQ. This CDR3 contains 17 residues. The CDR3 loop reads CASSLSGLAGGGGDQYF. The CDR3 DNA is TGTGCCAGCAGCCTGTCCGGACTAGCGGGAGGAGGAGGGGACCAGTACTTC.

This clone occurred once. The genes are TRBV14 and TRBJ2-3, with 10 bases aligning to TRBD2. CDR3 size: 18 residues. The V segment lost 0 bases and the J segment 4 bases; nucleotides outside the gene matches: 10. The germline CDR1 and CDR2 sequences are SGHDN and FVKESK. Written as DNA, the CDR3 is TGTGCCAGCAGCCAAGATCGAGGGAAGCGGGAGGGCGCAGATACGCAGTATTTT. Translated, it gives CASSQDRGKREGADTQYF. Combining the CDR3 with reference TRBV14 and TRBJ2-3 gives the whole variable domain EAGVTQFPSHSVIEKGQTVTLRCDPISGHDNLYWYRRVMGKEIKFLLHFVKESKQDESGMPNNRFLAERTGGTYSTLKVQPAELEDSGVYFCASSQDRGKREGADTQYFGPGTRLTVL.